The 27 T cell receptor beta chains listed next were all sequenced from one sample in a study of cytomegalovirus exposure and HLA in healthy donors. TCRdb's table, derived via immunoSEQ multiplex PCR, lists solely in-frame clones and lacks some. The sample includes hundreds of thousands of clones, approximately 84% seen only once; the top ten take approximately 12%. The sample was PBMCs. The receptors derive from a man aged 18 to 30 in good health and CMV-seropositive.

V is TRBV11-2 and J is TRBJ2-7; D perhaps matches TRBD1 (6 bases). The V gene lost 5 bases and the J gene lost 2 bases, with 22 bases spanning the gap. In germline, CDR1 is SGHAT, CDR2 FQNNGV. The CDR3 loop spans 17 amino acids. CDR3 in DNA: TGTGCCAGCAGCCAAAAGACGTCAAGGGACATAGCCTACGAGCAGTACTTC. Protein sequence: CASSQKTSRDIAYEQYF.

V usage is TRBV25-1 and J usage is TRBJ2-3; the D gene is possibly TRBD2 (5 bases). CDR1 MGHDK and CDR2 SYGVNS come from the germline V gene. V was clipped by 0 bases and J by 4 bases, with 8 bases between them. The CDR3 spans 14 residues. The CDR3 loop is CASSEYGSADTQYF. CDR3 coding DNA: TGTGCCAGCAGTGAATATGGGAGCGCAGATACGCAGTATTTT.

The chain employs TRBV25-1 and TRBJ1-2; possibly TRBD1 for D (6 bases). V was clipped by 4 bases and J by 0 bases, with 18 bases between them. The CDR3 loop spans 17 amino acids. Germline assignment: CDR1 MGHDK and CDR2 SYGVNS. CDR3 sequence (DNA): TGTGCCAGCAGTGGGACCGGGGGGGCAGCAACTAACTATGGCTACACCTTC. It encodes CASSGTGGAATNYGYTF.

CDR3 region: CSVLQGHYGYTF. The CDR3 nucleotides read TGCAGCGTTCTACAGGGTCACTATGGCTACACCTTC. J is TRBJ1-2 and V is TRBV29-1; TRBD1 might be the D (6 bases). Trimming took 5 bases from V and 3 from J, leaving 10 bases between them. The CDR3 sequence is 12 residues long. Germline assignment: CDR1 SQVTM and CDR2 ANQGSEA. The entire variable domain, with the rest obtained from reference TRBV29-1 and TRBJ1-2, is as follows: SAVISQKPSRDICQRGTSLTIQCQVDSQVTMMFWYRQQPGQSLTLIATANQGSEATYESGFVIDKFPISRPNLTFSTLTVSNMSPEDSSIYLCSVLQGHYGYTFGSGTRLTVV.

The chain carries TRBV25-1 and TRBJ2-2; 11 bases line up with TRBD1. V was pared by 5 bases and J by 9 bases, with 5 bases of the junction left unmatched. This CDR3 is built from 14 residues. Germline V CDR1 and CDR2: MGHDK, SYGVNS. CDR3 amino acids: CASSSGQGGRELFF. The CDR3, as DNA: TGTGCCAGCAGTTCGGGACAGGGGGGGCGGGAGCTGTTTTTT.

This CDR3 reads CASNIRAGGGYEQFF. Written as DNA, the CDR3 is TGTGCCAGCAATATAAGAGCGGGCGGAGGGTATGAGCAGTTCTTC. The chain carries TRBV6-1 and TRBJ2-1, with D perhaps TRBD2 (6 bases). Trimming removed 7 bases from V and 8 bases from J, with 21 bases in between. CDR3 length: 15 residues. Looked up from germline, CDR1 is MNHNS and CDR2 is SASEGT.

The chain's CDR3 is CASSPQVGLNNEQFF. The CDR3, as DNA: TGTGCCAGCTCACCACAGGTGGGCCTGAACAATGAGCAGTTCTTC. V usage is TRBV18 and J usage is TRBJ2-1, with unresolved D. The CDR3 is 15 residues long. Germline-derived CDR1 and CDR2 are KGHSH and LQKENI. V was trimmed by 1 base and J by 5 bases, leaving 12 bases between them.

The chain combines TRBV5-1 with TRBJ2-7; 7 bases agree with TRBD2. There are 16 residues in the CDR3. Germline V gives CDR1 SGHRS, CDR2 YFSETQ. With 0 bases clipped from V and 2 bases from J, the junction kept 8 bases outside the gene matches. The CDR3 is CASSLVSLAAPYEQYF. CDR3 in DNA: TGCGCCAGCAGCTTGGTTTCCCTAGCGGCCCCCTACGAGCAGTACTTC.

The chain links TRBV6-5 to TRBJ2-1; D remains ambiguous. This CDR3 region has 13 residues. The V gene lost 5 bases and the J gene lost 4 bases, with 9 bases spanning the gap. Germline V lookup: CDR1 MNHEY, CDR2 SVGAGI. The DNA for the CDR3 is TGTGCCAGCAGTACCCAAGGGTACAATGAGCAGTTCTTC. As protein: CASSTQGYNEQFF.

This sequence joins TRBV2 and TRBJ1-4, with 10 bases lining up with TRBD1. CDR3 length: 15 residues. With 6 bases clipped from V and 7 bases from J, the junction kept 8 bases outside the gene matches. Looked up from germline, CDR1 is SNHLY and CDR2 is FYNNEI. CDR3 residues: CASSRDRGRSEKLFF. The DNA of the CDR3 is TGTGCCAGCAGCAGAGACAGGGGGCGGAGTGAAAAACTGTTTTTT.

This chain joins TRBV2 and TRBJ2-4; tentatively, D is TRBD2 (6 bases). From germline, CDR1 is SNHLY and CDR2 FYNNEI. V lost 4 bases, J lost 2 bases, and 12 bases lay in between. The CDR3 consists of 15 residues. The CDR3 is CASSGASVTKNIQYF. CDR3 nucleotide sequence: TGTGCCAGCAGTGGGGCTAGCGTAACCAAAAACATTCAGTACTTC. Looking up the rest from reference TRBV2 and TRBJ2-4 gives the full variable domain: EPEVTQTPSHQVTQMGQEVILRCVPISNHLYFYWYRQILGQKVEFLVSFYNNEISEKSEIFDDQFSVERPDGSNFTLKIRSTKLEDSAMYFCASSGASVTKNIQYFGAGTRLSVL.

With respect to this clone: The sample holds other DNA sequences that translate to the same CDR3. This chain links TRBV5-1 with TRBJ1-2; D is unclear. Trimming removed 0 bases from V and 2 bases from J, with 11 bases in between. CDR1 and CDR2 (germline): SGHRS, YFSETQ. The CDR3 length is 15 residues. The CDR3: CASSLGAPGNYGYTF. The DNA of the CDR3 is TGCGCCAGCAGCTTGGGTGCACCGGGAAACTATGGCTACACCTTC.

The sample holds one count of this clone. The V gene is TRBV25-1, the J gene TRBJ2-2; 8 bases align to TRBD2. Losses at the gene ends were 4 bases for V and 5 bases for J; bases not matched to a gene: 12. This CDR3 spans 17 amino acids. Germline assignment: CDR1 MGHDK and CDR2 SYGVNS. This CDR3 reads CASSGLAGWGYTGELFF. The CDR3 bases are TGTGCCAGCAGTGGCCTAGCGGGTTGGGGGTATACCGGGGAGCTGTTTTTT.

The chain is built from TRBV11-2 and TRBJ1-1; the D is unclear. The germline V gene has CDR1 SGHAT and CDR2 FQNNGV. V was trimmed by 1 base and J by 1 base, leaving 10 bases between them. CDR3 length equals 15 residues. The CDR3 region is CASSLVFRRNTEAFF. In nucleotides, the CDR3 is TGTGCCAGCAGCTTAGTTTTTCGGCGGAACACTGAAGCTTTCTTT.

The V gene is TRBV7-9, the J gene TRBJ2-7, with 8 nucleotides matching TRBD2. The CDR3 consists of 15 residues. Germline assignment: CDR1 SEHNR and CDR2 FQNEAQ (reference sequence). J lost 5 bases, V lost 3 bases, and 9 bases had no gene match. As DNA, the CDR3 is TGTGCCAGCAGCTTGACGGGACTAGTACCCCACGAGCAGTACTTC. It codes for CASSLTGLVPHEQYF.

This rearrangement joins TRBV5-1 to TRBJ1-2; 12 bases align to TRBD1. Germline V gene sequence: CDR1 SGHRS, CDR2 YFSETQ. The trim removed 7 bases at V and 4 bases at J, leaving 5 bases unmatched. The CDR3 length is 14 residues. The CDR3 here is CASGTGGLIYGYTF. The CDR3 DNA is TGCGCCAGCGGGACAGGGGGCTTGATCTATGGCTACACCTTC.

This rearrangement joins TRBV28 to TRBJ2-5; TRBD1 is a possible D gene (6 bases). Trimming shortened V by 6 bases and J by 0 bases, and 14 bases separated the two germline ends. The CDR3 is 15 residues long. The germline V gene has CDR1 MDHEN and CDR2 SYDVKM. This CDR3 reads CASRFGQKYQETQYF. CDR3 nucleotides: TGTGCCAGCAGGTTCGGACAGAAGTACCAAGAGACCCAGTACTTC.

In DNA, the CDR3 is TGTGCTGGACAGGGTTTGGAAAACACCATATATTTT. Its protein is CAGQGLENTIYF. This chain links TRBV5-4 with TRBJ1-3; TRBD1 aligns across 8 bases. This CDR3 spans 12 amino acids. Germline V lookup: CDR1 SGHNT, CDR2 YYREEE (reference sequence).

The CDR3 nucleotides read TGTGCCAGCAGTTTATCGTACAGCTACGAGCAGTACTTC. It yields the protein CASSLSYSYEQYF. The rearrangement uses TRBV27 and TRBJ2-7, with unresolved D. Germline values: CDR1 MNHEY, CDR2 SMNVEV (reference sequence). The CDR3 runs 13 residues. V was pared by 0 bases and J by 3 bases, with 6 bases between.

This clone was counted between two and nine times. The CDR3 region is CASSFLTRATGELFF. CDR3 sequence (DNA): TGTGCCAGCAGTTTTCTTACCAGGGCAACCGGGGAGCTGTTTTTT. The V and J genes are TRBV28 and TRBJ2-2; possible D gene TRBD1, 5 bases. The V gene's germline CDR1 is MDHEN and CDR2 SYDVKM. The CDR3 consists of 15 residues. The V gene lost 3 bases and the J gene lost 5 bases, with 13 bases spanning the gap.

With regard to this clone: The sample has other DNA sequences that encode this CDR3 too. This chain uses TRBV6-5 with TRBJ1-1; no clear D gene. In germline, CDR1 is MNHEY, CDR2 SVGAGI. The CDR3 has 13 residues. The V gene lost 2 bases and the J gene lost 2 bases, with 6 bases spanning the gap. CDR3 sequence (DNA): TGTGCCAGCAGTTACGGGGAAAACACTGAAGCTTTCTTT. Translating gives CASSYGENTEAFF.

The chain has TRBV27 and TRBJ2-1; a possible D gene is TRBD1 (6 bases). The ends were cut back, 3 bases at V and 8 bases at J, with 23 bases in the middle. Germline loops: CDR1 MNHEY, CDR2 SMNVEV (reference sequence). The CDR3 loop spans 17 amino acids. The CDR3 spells CASSLQPDAGVIDEQFF. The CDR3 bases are TGTGCCAGCAGTTTGCAACCGGACGCAGGGGTTATCGATGAGCAGTTCTTC.

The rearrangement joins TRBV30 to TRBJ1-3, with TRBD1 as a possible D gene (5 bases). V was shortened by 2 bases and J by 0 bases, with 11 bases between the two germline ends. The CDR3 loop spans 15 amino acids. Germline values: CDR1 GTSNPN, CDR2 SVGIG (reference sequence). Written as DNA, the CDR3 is TGTGCCTGGAGTCAGGGTAGAAGCTCTGGAAACACCATATATTTT. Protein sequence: CAWSQGRSSGNTIYF.

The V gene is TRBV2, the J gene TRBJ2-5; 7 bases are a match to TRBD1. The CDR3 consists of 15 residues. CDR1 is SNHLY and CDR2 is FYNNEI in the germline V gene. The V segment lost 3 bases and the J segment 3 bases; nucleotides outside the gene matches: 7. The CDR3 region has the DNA TGTGCCAGCAGTGATGCCCGGGACAGAGAAGAGACCCAGTACTTC. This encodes CASSDARDREETQYF.

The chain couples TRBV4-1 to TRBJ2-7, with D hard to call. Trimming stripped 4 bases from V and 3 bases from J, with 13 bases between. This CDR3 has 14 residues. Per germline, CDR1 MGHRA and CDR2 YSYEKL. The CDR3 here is CASSPWAQDYEQYF. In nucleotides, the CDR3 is TGCGCCAGCAGCCCGTGGGCGCAGGACTACGAGCAGTACTTC.

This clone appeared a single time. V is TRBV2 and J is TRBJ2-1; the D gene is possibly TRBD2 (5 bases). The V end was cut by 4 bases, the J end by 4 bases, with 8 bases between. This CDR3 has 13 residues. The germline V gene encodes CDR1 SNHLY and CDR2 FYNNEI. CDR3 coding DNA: TGTGCCAGCAGTGTTGGGGAGTACAATGAGCAGTTCTTC. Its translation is CASSVGEYNEQFF.

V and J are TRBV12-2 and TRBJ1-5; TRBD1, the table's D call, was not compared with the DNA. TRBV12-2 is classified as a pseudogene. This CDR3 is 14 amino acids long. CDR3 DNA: TGTGCAAGTCGCTTTCAGGGGCGGAATCAGCCCCAGCATTTT. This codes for CASRFQGRNQPQHF.